This T cell receptor beta chain was recovered during a study of human T cells and chemical hapten exposure. V lost 1 base to trimming and J lost 4 bases, with 7 bases between them. CDR3 length: 13 residues. CDR1 and CDR2 from the germline V gene are SGHAT and FQNNGV. A single record per CDR3 protein comes from TCRdb applying MiXCR to the RACE reads. The sample includes some 81,000 distinct CDR3 sequences, 7.5% to 9.5% seen only once; the top ten take roughly 1.6%. The time point: patch test 1, 2 weeks after DPC sensitization. This sample's treatment: therapeutic diphenylcyclopropenone sensitization with weekly scalp DPC.

The receptor comes from a woman aged 25 to 39 with alopecia areata. Some clones in this sample may be carry-over from other donors' samples. Sequencing was performed on whole blood, taken in connection with sensitization to the hapten diphenylcyclopropenone (DPC). This chain uses TRBV11-2 with TRBJ1-2; unclear D gene. CDR3: CASSLGLPYGYTF. CDR3 DNA: TGTGCCAGCAGCTTAGGACTCCCCTATGGCTACACCTTC.